This TCR beta chain was observed in a study of shared clonotypes between healthy human individuals. Assay: immunoSEQ multiplex PCR; the TCRdb copy retains only in-frame clones and omits some. Altogether 740,000 or so clones are present, 60% to 75% being singletons, with the ten largest covering around 1.8%. Of note for this clone: Other DNA sequences in this specimen translate into the identical CDR3.

Germline assignment: CDR1 SGHRS and CDR2 YFSETQ. The CDR3 length is 14 residues. V dropped 2 bases and J dropped 2 bases, with 11 bases sitting between them. The V gene is TRBV5-1, the J gene TRBJ2-7; tentatively, D is TRBD2 (5 bases). The sequenced sample consisted of memory CD4+ T cells sorted from blood. Noted subset: CD45RA-negative fraction. The origin of this receptor is a woman aged 25-40 years in good health. The CDR3 reads CASSLSSGTYEQYF. CDR3 in DNA: TGCGCCAGCAGCTTATCCAGCGGAACCTACGAGCAGTACTTC.